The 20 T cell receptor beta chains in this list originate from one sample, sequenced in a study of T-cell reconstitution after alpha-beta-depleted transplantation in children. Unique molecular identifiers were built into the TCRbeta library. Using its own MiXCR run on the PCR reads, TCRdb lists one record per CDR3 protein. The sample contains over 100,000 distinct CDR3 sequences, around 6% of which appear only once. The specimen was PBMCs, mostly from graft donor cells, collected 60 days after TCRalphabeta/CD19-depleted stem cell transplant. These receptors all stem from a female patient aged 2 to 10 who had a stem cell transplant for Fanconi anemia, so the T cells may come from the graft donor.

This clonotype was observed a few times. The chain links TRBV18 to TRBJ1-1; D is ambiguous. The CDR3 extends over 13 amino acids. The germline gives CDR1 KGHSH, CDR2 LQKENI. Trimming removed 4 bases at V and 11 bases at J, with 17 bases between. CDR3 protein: CASSHRSGPMAFF. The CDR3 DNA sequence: TGTGCCAGCTCACATCGGTCTGGACCAATGGCTTTCTTT. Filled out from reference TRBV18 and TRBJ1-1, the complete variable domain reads NAGVMQNPRHLVRRRGQEARLRCSPMKGHSHVYWYRQLPEEGLKFMVYLQKENIIDESGMPKERFSAEFPKEGPSILRIQQVVRGDSAAYFCASSHRSGPMAFFGQGTRLTVV.

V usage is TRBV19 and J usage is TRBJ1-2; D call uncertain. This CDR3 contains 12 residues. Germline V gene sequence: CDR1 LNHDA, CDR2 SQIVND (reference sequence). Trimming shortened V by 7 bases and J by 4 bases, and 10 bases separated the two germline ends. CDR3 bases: TGTGCCAGTACGGAGGGTAGCTATGGCTACACCTTC. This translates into CASTEGSYGYTF.

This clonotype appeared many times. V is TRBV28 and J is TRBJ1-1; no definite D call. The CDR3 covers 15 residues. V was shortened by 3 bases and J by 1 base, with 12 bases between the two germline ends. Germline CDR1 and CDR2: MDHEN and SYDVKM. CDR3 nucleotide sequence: TGTGCCAGCAGTTTTTGGCAAGCTGGGAACACTGAAGCTTTCTTT. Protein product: CASSFWQAGNTEAFF.

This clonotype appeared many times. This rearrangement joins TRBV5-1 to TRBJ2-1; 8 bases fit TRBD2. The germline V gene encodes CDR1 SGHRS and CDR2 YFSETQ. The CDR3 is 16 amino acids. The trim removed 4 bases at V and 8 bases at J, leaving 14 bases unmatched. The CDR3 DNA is TGCGCCAGCAGCGCGCCAGTAAGCGGGAGTGGGGATGAGCAGTTCTTC. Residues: CASSAPVSGSGDEQFF.

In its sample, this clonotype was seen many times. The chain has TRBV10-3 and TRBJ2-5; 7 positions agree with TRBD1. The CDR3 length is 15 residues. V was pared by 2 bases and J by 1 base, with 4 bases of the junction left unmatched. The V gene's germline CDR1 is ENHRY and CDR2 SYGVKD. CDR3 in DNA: TGTGCCATCAGTGAGAGAACAGGGGTCCAAGAGACCCAGTACTTC. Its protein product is CAISERTGVQETQYF.

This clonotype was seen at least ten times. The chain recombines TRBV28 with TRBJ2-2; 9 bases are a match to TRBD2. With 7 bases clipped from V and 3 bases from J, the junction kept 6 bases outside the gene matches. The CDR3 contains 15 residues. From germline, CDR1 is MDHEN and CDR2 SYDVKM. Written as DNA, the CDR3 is TGTGCCAGCACGATCGGACTAGCGTACACCGGGGAGCTGTTTTTT. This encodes CASTIGLAYTGELFF.

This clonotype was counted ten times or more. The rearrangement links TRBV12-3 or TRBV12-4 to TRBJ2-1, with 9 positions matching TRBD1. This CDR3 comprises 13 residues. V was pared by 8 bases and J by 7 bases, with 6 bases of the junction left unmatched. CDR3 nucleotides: TGTGCCAGCGGGGACAGGGTTGTGAATGAGCAGTTCTTC. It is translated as CASGDRVVNEQFF.

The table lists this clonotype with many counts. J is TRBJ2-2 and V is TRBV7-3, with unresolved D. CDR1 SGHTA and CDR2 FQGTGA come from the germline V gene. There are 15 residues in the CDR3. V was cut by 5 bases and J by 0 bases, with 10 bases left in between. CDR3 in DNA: TGTGCCAGCAGCACGGACCCGGCGAACACCGGGGAGCTGTTTTTT. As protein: CASSTDPANTGELFF.

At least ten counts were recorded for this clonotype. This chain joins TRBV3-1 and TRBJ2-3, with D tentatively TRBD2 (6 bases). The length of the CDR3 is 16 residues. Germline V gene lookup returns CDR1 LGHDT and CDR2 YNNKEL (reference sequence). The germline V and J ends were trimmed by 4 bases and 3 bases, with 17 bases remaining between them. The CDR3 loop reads CASSPNSGVGTDTQYF. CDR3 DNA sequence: TGTGCCAGCAGCCCGAACTCGGGAGTAGGGACAGATACGCAGTATTTT.

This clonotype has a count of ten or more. CDR3 DNA: TGCGCCAGCAGCTTTTCGACAGGGCTCGGCAATGAGCAGTTCTTC. Amino acids: CASSFSTGLGNEQFF. V is TRBV5-1 and J is TRBJ2-1, with 7 bases fitting TRBD1. After removal of 2 bases from V and 6 bases from J, the junction contained 8 bases not matched to a gene. The CDR3 contains 15 residues. In germline, CDR1 is SGHRS, CDR2 YFSETQ.

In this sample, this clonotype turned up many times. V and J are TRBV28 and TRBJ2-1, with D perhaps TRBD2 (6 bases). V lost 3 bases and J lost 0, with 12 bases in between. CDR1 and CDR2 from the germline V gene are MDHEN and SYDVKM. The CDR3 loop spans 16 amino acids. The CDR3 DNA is TGTGCCAGCAGTTTGGGCGGGGCTAACTCCTACAATGAGCAGTTCTTC. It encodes CASSLGGANSYNEQFF. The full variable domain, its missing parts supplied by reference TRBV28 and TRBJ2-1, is DVKVTQSSRYLVKRTGEKVFLECVQDMDHENMFWYRQDPGLGLRLIYFSYDVKMKEKGDIPEGYSVSREKKERFSLILESASTNQTSMYLCASSLGGANSYNEQFFGPGTRLTVL.

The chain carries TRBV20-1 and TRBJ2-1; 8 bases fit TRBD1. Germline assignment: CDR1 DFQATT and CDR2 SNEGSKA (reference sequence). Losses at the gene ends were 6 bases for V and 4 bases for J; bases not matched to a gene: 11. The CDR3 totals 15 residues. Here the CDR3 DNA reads TGCAGTGCCAAAAAGGACAGGGATATTTACAATGAGCAGTTCTTC. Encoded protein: CSAKKDRDIYNEQFF.

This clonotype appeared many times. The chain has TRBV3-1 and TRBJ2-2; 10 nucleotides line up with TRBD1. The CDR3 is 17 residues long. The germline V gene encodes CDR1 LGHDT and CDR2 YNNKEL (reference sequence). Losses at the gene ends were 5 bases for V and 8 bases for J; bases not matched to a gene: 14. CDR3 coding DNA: TGTGCCAGCAGCTCCTGGCTAGGACAGGGGGAGTTTGGGGAGCTGTTTTTT. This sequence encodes CASSSWLGQGEFGELFF.

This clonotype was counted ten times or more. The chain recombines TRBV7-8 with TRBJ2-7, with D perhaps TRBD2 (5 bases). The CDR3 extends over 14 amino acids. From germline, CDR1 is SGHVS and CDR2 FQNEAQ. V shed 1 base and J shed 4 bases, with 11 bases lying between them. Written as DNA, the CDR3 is TGTGCCAGCAGCTTAGTGAGAGGGTCGTACGAGCAGTACTTC. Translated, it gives CASSLVRGSYEQYF.

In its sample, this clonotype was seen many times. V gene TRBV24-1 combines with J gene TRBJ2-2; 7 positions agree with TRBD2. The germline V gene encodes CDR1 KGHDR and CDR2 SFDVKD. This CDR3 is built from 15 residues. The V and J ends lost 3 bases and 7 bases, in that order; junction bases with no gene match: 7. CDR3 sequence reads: CATSDPSGGGGELFF. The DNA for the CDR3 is TGTGCCACCAGTGATCCATCGGGAGGAGGCGGGGAGCTGTTTTTT.

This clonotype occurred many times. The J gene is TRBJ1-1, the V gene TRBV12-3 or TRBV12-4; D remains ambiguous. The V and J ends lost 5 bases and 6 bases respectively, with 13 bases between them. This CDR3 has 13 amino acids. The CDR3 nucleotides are TGTGCCAGCAGTCCCCTCATGAGTTCTGAAGCTTTCTTT. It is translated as CASSPLMSSEAFF.

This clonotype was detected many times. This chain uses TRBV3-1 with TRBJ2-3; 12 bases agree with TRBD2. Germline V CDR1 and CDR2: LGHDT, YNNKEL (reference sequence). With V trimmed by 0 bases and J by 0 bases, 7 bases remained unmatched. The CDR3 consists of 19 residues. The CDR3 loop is CASSQDIGLAGHSTDTQYF. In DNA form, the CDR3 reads TGTGCCAGCAGCCAAGATATCGGACTAGCGGGACACAGCACAGATACGCAGTATTTT.

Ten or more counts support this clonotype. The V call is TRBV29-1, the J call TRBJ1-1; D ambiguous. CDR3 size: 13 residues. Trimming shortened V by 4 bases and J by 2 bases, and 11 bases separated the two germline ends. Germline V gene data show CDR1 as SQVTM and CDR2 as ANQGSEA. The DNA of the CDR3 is TGCAGCGTTGTCGCTTGGGGTAACACTGAAGCTTTCTTT. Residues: CSVVAWGNTEAFF.

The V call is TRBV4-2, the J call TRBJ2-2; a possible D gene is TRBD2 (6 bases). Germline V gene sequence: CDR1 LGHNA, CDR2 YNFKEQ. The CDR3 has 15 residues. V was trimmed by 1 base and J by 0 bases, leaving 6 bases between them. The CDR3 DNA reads TGTGCCAGCAGCCAAGGACTAGCGAACACCGGGGAGCTGTTTTTT. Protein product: CASSQGLANTGELFF.

The CDR3 DNA follows: TGTGCCAGCTTCACTCCGTGGACGCCCGGCGTAACCCAGTACTTC. The encoded protein is CASFTPWTPGVTQYF. The chain carries TRBV2 and TRBJ2-5; D is ambiguous. V lost 8 bases, J lost 8 bases, and 24 bases lay in between. Per the germline V gene, CDR1 is SNHLY and CDR2 is FYNNEI. CDR3 length: 15 amino acids.